This T cell receptor (beta chain) was sequenced for a study of post-analysis software for immune sequencing data. Looking at the study overall: Clinical courses comprised relapsing-remitting, secondary progressive and progressive-relapsing multiple sclerosis. Study-level results: Significantly lower normalized Chao1 diversity was found in patients with multiple sclerosis relative to controls. Higher frequency in patients than in controls was seen for 5 or 6 TRBV segments, with TRBV5-6, TRBV5-1 and TRBV20-1 among them. Samples from one preparation batch, clustered by F measure, grouped strongly together.

Unique-molecular-identifier-tagged TCR beta cDNA libraries were used. T cells numbering roughly 1 to 10 million yielded cDNA molecules that totaled about 500,000. A single record per CDR3 protein comes from TCRdb applying MiXCR to the PCR reads. Among about 820,000 distinct CDR3 sequences listed, roughly 50% were seen once. The CDR3 is 14 residues long. The V end lost 5 bases, the J end lost 1 base, and 11 bases lay between the germline ends. Germline CDR1 reads LNHNV; CDR2 reads YYDKDF (reference sequence). Points on this clonotype: Its antigen is currently unknown.

This clonotype originated in a girl aged 5 to 17 with multiple sclerosis. Sequenced input: blood. This chain connects TRBV15 to TRBJ2-5; D remains ambiguous. In DNA, the CDR3 is TGTGCCACCAGCGGAGCAGTTCCCCAAGAGACCCAGTACTTC. Its translation is CATSGAVPQETQYF.